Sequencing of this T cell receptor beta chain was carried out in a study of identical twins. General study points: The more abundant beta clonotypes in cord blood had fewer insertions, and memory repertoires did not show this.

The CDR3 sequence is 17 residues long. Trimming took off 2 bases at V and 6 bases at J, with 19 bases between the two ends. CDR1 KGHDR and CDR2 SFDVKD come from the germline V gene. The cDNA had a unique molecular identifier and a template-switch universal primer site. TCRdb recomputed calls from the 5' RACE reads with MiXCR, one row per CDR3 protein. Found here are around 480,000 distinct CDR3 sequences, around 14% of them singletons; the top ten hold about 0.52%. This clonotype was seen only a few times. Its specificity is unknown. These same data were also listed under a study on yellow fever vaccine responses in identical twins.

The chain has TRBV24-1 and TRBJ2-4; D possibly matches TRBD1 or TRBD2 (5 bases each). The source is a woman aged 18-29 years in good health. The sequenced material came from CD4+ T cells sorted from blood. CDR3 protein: CATSDSTTQQGRNIQYF. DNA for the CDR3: TGTGCCACCAGTGATTCGACTACCCAGCAGGGTAGAAACATTCAGTACTTC.